The clone carrying this TCR beta chain was counted only a few times. Its antigen is not identified. This sample was taken from a study of CD8 T cells in ankylosing spondylitis. Study-wide results and limits: Disease-linked clones reportedly concentrated significantly in matched ankylosing spondylitis synovial fluid. The study identified a TCR beta motif of under 10 highly homologous variants that appeared characteristic of ankylosing spondylitis blood.

After removal of 5 bases from V and 8 bases from J, the junction contained 3 bases not matched to a gene. Germline assignment: CDR1 MNHNY and CDR2 SVGAGI (reference sequence). This CDR3 is 13 amino acids long. Quantitative 5'-RACE with molecular barcodes produced the TCR beta libraries. TCRdb reprocessed the 5' RACE reads via MiXCR and lists one record per CDR3 protein. The sample includes 200,000 or so distinct CDR3 sequences, 10% to 15% of them seen just once. The gene calls are TRBV6-6 and TRBJ2-1, with 10 bases lining up with TRBD2. This receptor was taken from a female donor with ankylosing spondylitis or in good health (not recorded which). Sequencing was performed on blood, either unsorted or a sorted T cell fraction (not recorded which). Here the CDR3 reads CASSQGLADEQFF. The CDR3 bases are TGTGCCAGCAGTCAAGGACTAGCGGATGAGCAGTTCTTC.